The entry below gives a single T cell receptor (beta chain) sequence along with its context. Germline assignment: CDR1 LNHDA and CDR2 SQIVND (reference sequence). CDR3 size: 13 residues. Trimming stripped 3 bases from V and 5 bases from J, with 8 bases between. The sample originates from a study of blood T cell repertoires in COVID-19. Study in general: Sites across the United States, Italy and Spain contributed samples from acute and convalescent COVID-19.

The table came from immunoSEQ multiplex PCR; TCRdb's copy has only in-frame clones and leaves some out. The sample has 350,000 to 400,000 clones; more than 75% are singletons. The chain recombines TRBV19 with TRBJ1-5, with D maybe TRBD1 (5 bases). The receptor comes from a woman under 30 who had recovered from COVID-19. The sample consisted of PBMCs or T cells enriched from blood (not recorded which). The DNA of the CDR3 is TGTGCCAGTAGTATGGGGCGCGATCAGCCCCAGCATTTT. Amino acid sequence: CASSMGRDQPQHF.